The sequence of this TCR beta chain was determined in a study of cytomegalovirus exposure and HLA in healthy donors. Study-level information: HLA-typed donors contributed approximately 92 million unique TCRs, which were held in an early data release. General study points: Across all donors, roughly uniform sequencing depth was an assumption of the presence/absence analyses. An observed cluster of highly shared sequence variants was recorded as a likely sequencing artifact.

The PCR used 60 Vbeta and 13 Jbeta primers. This table comes from immunoSEQ multiplex PCR, and its TCRdb copy is limited to in-frame clones, with some not included. Of 150,000 to 200,000 clones listed, 84% are singletons. To note about this clone: Its antigen is as yet unknown.

Specimen: PBMCs. This TCR derives from a girl aged 10-17 years in good health and CMV-seropositive.

CDR3 loop: CASSPGGPSKETQYF. As DNA, the CDR3 is TGCGCCAGCAGCCCCGGGGGACCATCCAAAGAGACCCAGTACTTC. The chain carries TRBV5-1 and TRBJ2-5, with D tentatively TRBD2 (6 bases). The CDR3 runs to 15 residues. Between the trimmed V and J ends, which lost 4 bases and 3 bases, there was a span of 16 bases. Germline loops: CDR1 SGHRS, CDR2 YFSETQ.